The 24 T cell receptor beta chains below all came from one sample that was sequenced in a study of T cell responses to AZD1222 COVID-19 vaccine. The method was immunoSEQ multiplex PCR; TCRdb's version includes in-frame clones alone and lacks a portion of them. The sample lists roughly 150,000 clones, roughly 88% occurring once. The source was peripheral blood, collected on day 0 of AZD1222 vaccination. The receptors come from an adult in good health.

The chain joins TRBV6-5 to TRBJ1-2, with D possibly TRBD1 on 5 matching bases. The CDR3 has 15 residues. The V end lost 0 bases, the J end lost 4 bases, and 12 bases lay between the germline ends. The germline CDR1 and CDR2 sequences are MNHEY and SVGAGI. The CDR3 here is CASSYSFSGLYGYTF. CDR3 DNA: TGTGCCAGCAGTTACTCGTTTTCAGGGCTCTATGGCTACACCTTC.

The gene calls are TRBV3-1 (or the pseudogene TRBV3-2) and TRBJ1-6; perhaps TRBD1 as D (6 bases). Trimming left V 3 bases short and J 7 bases short, with 13 bases between. Looked up from germline, CDR1 is LGHDT and CDR2 is YNNKEL (reference sequence). This CDR3 region has 15 residues. The CDR3 nucleotides read TGTGCCAGCAGCCAGGGCAGGGGAGGGAATTCACCCCTCCACTTT. Translated, it gives CASSQGRGGNSPLHF.

The chain combines TRBV5-1 with TRBJ2-2, with TRBD2 matching 7 bases. The CDR3 covers 16 residues. J was trimmed by 3 bases and V by 0 bases; bases with no gene match: 5. Germline V gene sequence: CDR1 SGHRS, CDR2 YFSETQ. For the CDR3, the DNA is TGCGCCAGCAGCTTGGGCGGGAGAGGGTACACCGGGGAGCTGTTTTTT. Residues: CASSLGGRGYTGELFF.

The gene calls are TRBV11-3 and TRBJ2-1, with D perhaps TRBD2 (6 bases). This CDR3 spans 18 amino acids. V gave up 3 bases and J gave up 10 bases, with 28 bases separating them. The germline gives CDR1 SGHNT, CDR2 YENEEA. This CDR3 reads CASSFGVADPRNLKEQFF. DNA for the CDR3: TGTGCCAGCAGCTTTGGTGTAGCGGACCCTCGAAATCTCAAGGAGCAGTTCTTC.

The chain carries TRBV11-3 and TRBJ2-3; 9 bases fit TRBD2. This CDR3 has 13 residues. Germline V gene lookup returns CDR1 SGHNT and CDR2 YENEEA. Trimming at V came to 5 bases and at J to 10 bases, leaving 7 bases not matched to a gene. CDR3 in DNA: TGTGCCAGCAGCACCCTCTCTAGCGGGGCGCAGTATTTT. Encoded protein: CASSTLSSGAQYF. The full variable domain, completed using reference TRBV11-3 and TRBJ2-3, is EAGVVQSPRYKIIEKKQPVAFWCNPISGHNTLYWYLQNLGQGPELLIRYENEEAVDDSQLPKDRFSAERLKGVDSTLKIQPAELGDSAVYLCASSTLSSGAQYFGPGTRLTVL.

This chain uses TRBV5-1 with TRBJ2-7; tentatively, D is TRBD1 (5 bases). In germline, CDR1 is SGHRS, CDR2 YFSETQ. Trimming shortened V by 0 bases and J by 5 bases, and 15 bases separated the two germline ends. This CDR3 is 15 amino acids long. The CDR3 loop is CASSLGGVGKDEQYF. The CDR3 DNA reads TGCGCCAGCAGCTTGGGGGGCGTTGGTAAAGACGAGCAGTACTTC.

The rearrangement uses TRBV7-3 and TRBJ2-1; D not resolved. The CDR3 contains 14 residues. Germline assignment: CDR1 SGHTA and CDR2 FQGTGA. V lost 2 bases and J 5 bases, leaving 10 bases between the germline ends. The CDR3 nucleotides are TGTGCCAGCAGCTTACGCCCAGAACACAATGAGCAGTTCTTC. This sequence encodes CASSLRPEHNEQFF.

The gene calls are TRBV5-4 and TRBJ2-5; possible D gene TRBD2, 6 bases. The CDR3 loop spans 14 amino acids. V lost 0 bases and J lost 4, with 10 bases in between. Germline V gene lookup returns CDR1 SGHNT and CDR2 YYREEE (reference sequence). The CDR3 sequence: CASSLGQGGETQYF. The DNA for the CDR3 is TGTGCCAGCAGCTTGGGCCAGGGAGGAGAGACCCAGTACTTC.

V usage is TRBV6-5 and J usage is TRBJ2-7; the D gene is possibly TRBD1 (5 bases). The germline V gene encodes CDR1 MNHEY and CDR2 SVGAGI. Between the trimmed V and J ends, which lost 6 bases and 2 bases, there was a span of 17 bases. The CDR3 contains 15 residues. The DNA for the CDR3 is TGTGCCAGCAGCCCAACAGGCGGAGCCCCCTACGAGCAGTACTTC. Translated: CASSPTGGAPYEQYF.

V gene TRBV28 combines with J gene TRBJ1-5; 9 bases are shared with TRBD1. The CDR3 loop spans 16 amino acids. Losses at the gene ends were 10 bases for V and 4 bases for J; bases not matched to a gene: 14. Germline V lookup: CDR1 MDHEN, CDR2 SYDVKM. DNA of the CDR3: TGTGCCACCATGCCGACAGGGGGATTAAGAAATCAGCCCCAGCATTTT. It encodes CATMPTGGLRNQPQHF.

The chain recombines TRBV4-1 with TRBJ2-5; 8 positions agree with TRBD2. The CDR3 is 14 residues long. Trimming took 4 bases from V and 4 from J; bases not matched to a gene: 5. Germline loops: CDR1 MGHRA, CDR2 YSYEKL. This CDR3 is CASSLEGTRETQYF. Written as DNA, the CDR3 is TGCGCCAGCAGCCTAGAAGGGACTAGAGAGACCCAGTACTTC.

The V gene is TRBV6-5, the J gene TRBJ1-1; D is uncertain. Germline V CDR1 and CDR2: MNHEY, SVGAGI. The CDR3 is 14 amino acids. V shed 6 bases and J shed 2 bases, with 13 bases lying between them. CDR3 nucleotides: TGTGCCAGCAGGAGACAACAGTCCAACACTGAAGCTTTCTTT. Encoded protein: CASRRQQSNTEAFF.

This clone was seen a handful of times. The J gene is TRBJ1-6, the V gene TRBV7-2; D gene uncertain. The germline CDR1 and CDR2 sequences are SGHTA and FQGNSA. This CDR3 contains 19 residues. With 3 bases removed from V and 0 bases from J, the gap between germline ends came to 18 bases. CDR3 sequence reads: CASSFVARRTSSYNSPLHF. The CDR3 nucleotides read TGTGCCAGCAGCTTTGTCGCCCGGAGAACTAGCTCCTATAATTCACCCCTCCACTTT. The complete variable domain, with remaining parts taken from reference TRBV7-2 and TRBJ1-6, reads GAGVSQSPSNKVTEKGKDVELRCDPISGHTALYWYRQSLGQGLEFLIYFQGNSAPDKSGLPSDRFSAERTGGSVSTLTIQRTQQEDSAVYLCASSFVARRTSSYNSPLHFGNGTRLTVT.

The chain uses TRBV5-6 and TRBJ1-6; 8 nucleotides match TRBD1. This CDR3 has 17 residues. Germline CDR1 reads SGHDT; CDR2 reads YYEEEE. V shed 4 bases, J shed 5 bases, and the junction held 11 bases outside the gene matches. The CDR3 DNA reads as TGTGCCAGCAGCCTTCTCGACAGGGGACAAAATAATTCACCCCTCCACTTT. It codes for CASSLLDRGQNNSPLHF. Full variable domain (missing parts from reference TRBV5-6 and TRBJ1-6): DAGVTQSPTHLIKTRGQQVTLRCSPKSGHDTVSWYQQALGQGPQFIFQYYEEEERQRGNFPDRFSGHQFPNYSSELNVNALLLGDSALYLCASSLLDRGQNNSPLHFGNGTRLTVT.

The chain uses TRBV5-1 and TRBJ2-7; 8 bases map to TRBD1. Unmatched junction bases numbered 8, after V lost 3 bases and J lost 6 bases. This CDR3 contains 14 residues. Germline CDR1 reads SGHRS; CDR2 reads YFSETQ. DNA for the CDR3: TGCGCCAGCAGCTATTCAGACAGGGGAAGCGAGCAGTACTTC. This gives the protein CASSYSDRGSEQYF.

The rearrangement uses TRBV5-1 and TRBJ1-4; possibly TRBD1 for D (5 bases). This CDR3 is 16 amino acids long. Trimming pared 0 bases from V and 7 bases from J, leaving 16 bases between. Germline-derived CDR1 and CDR2 are SGHRS and YFSETQ. The DNA of the CDR3 is TGCGCCAGCAGCTTGGCGGGTAGGGGCGAGGGTGAAAAACTGTTTTTT. It codes for CASSLAGRGEGEKLFF.

V usage is TRBV28 and J usage is TRBJ2-7; TRBD2 aligns across 7 bases. The CDR3 covers 11 residues. V shed 8 bases and J 6 bases; nucleotides not matched to a gene: 4. Per germline, CDR1 MDHEN and CDR2 SYDVKM. In DNA form, the CDR3 reads TGTGCCAGCGGGGCGGGGGTCGAGCAGTACTTC. Amino acid sequence: CASGAGVEQYF. The full variable domain, with the rest looked up from reference TRBV28 and TRBJ2-7, is DVKVTQSSRYLVKRTGEKVFLECVQDMDHENMFWYRQDPGLGLRLIYFSYDVKMKEKGDIPEGYSVSREKKERFSLILESASTNQTSMYLCASGAGVEQYFGPGTRLTVT.

This chain links TRBV27 with TRBJ1-1; tentative D call: TRBD1 (6 bases). The length of the CDR3 is 12 residues. Per germline, CDR1 MNHEY and CDR2 SMNVEV (reference sequence). V lost 3 bases, J lost 7 bases, and 9 bases lay in between. CDR3 nucleotides: TGTGCCAGCAGTTTGAGGGGGAATGAAGCTTTCTTT. Residues: CASSLRGNEAFF.

This clone showed up just a few times. The chain employs TRBV20-1 and TRBJ1-2, with D unclear. The germline V and J ends were trimmed by 7 bases and 3 bases, with 9 bases remaining between them. Looked up from germline, CDR1 is DFQATT and CDR2 is SNEGSKA (reference sequence). This CDR3 is built from 11 residues. CDR3 sequence (DNA): TGCAGTGTAGGTGGGGACTATGGCTACACCTTC. The encoded protein is CSVGGDYGYTF.

The chain carries TRBV5-1 and TRBJ2-7; D not resolved. V was trimmed by 2 bases and J by 5 bases, leaving 14 bases between them. Germline V gene sequence: CDR1 SGHRS, CDR2 YFSETQ. The CDR3 runs to 14 residues. The CDR3 loop reads CASSLGLFPHEQYF. In DNA form, the CDR3 reads TGCGCCAGCAGCTTAGGGTTGTTCCCTCACGAGCAGTACTTC.

The chain uses TRBV5-1 and TRBJ1-3, with TRBD1 identical over 7 bases. The CDR3 is 14 residues long. With 0 bases clipped from V and 8 bases from J, the junction kept 5 bases outside the gene matches. CDR1 and CDR2 from the germline V gene are SGHRS and YFSETQ. The CDR3: CASSLGQGSDTIYF. Here the CDR3 DNA reads TGCGCCAGCAGCTTGGGACAGGGTTCTGACACCATATATTTT.

This sequence joins TRBV6-2 or TRBV6-3 and TRBJ2-3; no definite D call. The CDR3 has 12 amino acids. V was shortened by 5 bases and J by 3 bases, with 6 bases between the two germline ends. Germline-derived CDR1 and CDR2 are MNHEY and SVGEGT. The chain's CDR3 is CASSDPTDTQYF. Written as DNA, the CDR3 is TGTGCCAGCAGTGACCCGACAGATACGCAGTATTTT.

This sequence joins TRBV2 and TRBJ2-7; 8 positions match TRBD2. CDR1 SNHLY and CDR2 FYNNEI come from the germline V gene. The CDR3 is 15 amino acids. The trim removed 2 bases at V and 1 base at J, leaving 4 bases unmatched. CDR3 residues: CASSESGGMSYEQYF. The CDR3 DNA is TGTGCCAGCAGTGAATCGGGGGGGATGTCCTACGAGCAGTACTTC.

This clone occurred once. The chain recombines TRBV7-8 with TRBJ2-6, with TRBD2 as a possible D gene (5 bases). Trimming took 4 bases from V and 1 from J, leaving 11 bases between them. This CDR3 spans 16 amino acids. Germline loops: CDR1 SGHVS, CDR2 FQNEAQ. CDR3 region: CASSSPPGSGANVLTF. The CDR3 DNA sequence: TGTGCCAGCAGCTCCCCCCCGGGGTCTGGGGCCAACGTCCTGACTTTC.